This TCR beta chain was sequenced for a study of CD8 T cells in Susac syndrome. In regard to this clonotype: An end of the junction does not agree with germline; a read error may underlie this.

The RNA input was about 0.5 to 1 ug, and it was reverse transcribed with random hexamers. A multiplex approach, immunoSEQ multiplex PCR, amplified TCR beta CDR3 across 54 Vbeta and 13 Jbeta. TCRdb used MiXCR to reprocess the immunoSEQ multiplex PCR reads, holding one entry per CDR3 protein. The sample gives about 250,000 distinct CDR3 sequences, 80% to 95% of which show up once; less than 0.075% is in the top ten. Germline values: CDR1 SNHLY, CDR2 FYNNEI. The length of the CDR3 is 12 residues. What was sequenced was CD4+ T cells from PBMCs. V and J are TRBV2 and TRBJ1-2, with D maybe TRBD1 (5 bases). The clonotype was recovered from a human donor with multiple sclerosis. The CDR3 here is CASSPFGQTSSF. Written as DNA, the CDR3 is TGTGCCAGCAGCCCGTTCGGACAAACTTCCTCCTTC.